One sample yielded the 11 T cell receptor beta chains listed below, sequenced in a study of blood T cell repertoires in COVID-19. Assay used: immunoSEQ multiplex PCR; TCRdb lists only in-frame clones, some missing. The sample records 300,000 to 400,000 clones, about 90% being singletons. The sequencing input was peripheral blood. The receptors come from a woman under 30 who had recovered from COVID-19.

The rearrangement uses TRBV11-2 and TRBJ1-3, with D maybe TRBD1 (6 bases). V lost 4 bases and J lost 0, with 16 bases in between. Germline V lookup: CDR1 SGHAT, CDR2 FQNNGV. This CDR3 spans 17 amino acids. The CDR3 bases are TGTGCCAGCAGCTCGGCGACAGGAGTAATCTCTGGAAACACCATATATTTT. Amino acid sequence: CASSSATGVISGNTIYF.

A few counts support this clone. The chain joins TRBV10-1 to TRBJ1-3, with 10 bases lining up with TRBD1. CDR1 is WNHNN, CDR2 SYGVQD, per germline (reference sequence). The V segment lost 3 bases and the J segment 2 bases; nucleotides outside the gene matches: 4. The CDR3 runs to 16 residues. CDR3 sequence (DNA): TGCGCCAGCAGTGATCCCGGGACAGGGGCTGGAAACACCATATATTTT. This encodes CASSDPGTGAGNTIYF.

Only one count was recorded for this clone. The chain combines TRBV11-3 with TRBJ2-1; 8 bases are shared with TRBD2. CDR3 length: 14 amino acids. CDR1 is SGHNT, CDR2 YENEEA, per germline. V dropped 1 base and J dropped 7; count of bases not matched to a gene: 3. The CDR3 loop reads CASSLAGGWNEQFF. The CDR3 DNA reads as TGTGCCAGCAGCTTAGCGGGAGGGTGGAATGAGCAGTTCTTC. Drawing the rest from reference TRBV11-3 and TRBJ2-1, the complete variable domain is EAGVVQSPRYKIIEKKQPVAFWCNPISGHNTLYWYLQNLGQGPELLIRYENEEAVDDSQLPKDRFSAERLKGVDSTLKIQPAELGDSAVYLCASSLAGGWNEQFFGPGTRLTVL.

V is TRBV28 and J is TRBJ1-5; D remains unclear. In germline, CDR1 is MDHEN, CDR2 SYDVKM. The CDR3 has 12 residues. Trimming shortened V by 3 bases and J by 6 bases, and 6 bases separated the two germline ends. The CDR3 bases are TGTGCCAGCAGTTTTTCGGGTCAGCCCCAGCATTTT. This translates into CASSFSGQPQHF. The whole variable domain, filled in from reference TRBV28 and TRBJ1-5, reads DVKVTQSSRYLVKRTGEKVFLECVQDMDHENMFWYRQDPGLGLRLIYFSYDVKMKEKGDIPEGYSVSREKKERFSLILESASTNQTSMYLCASSFSGQPQHFGDGTRLSIL.

In nucleotides, the CDR3 is TGTGCCAGCAGCTTAGATCAGCGGGACACCGGGGAGCTGTTTTTT. As protein: CASSLDQRDTGELFF. This chain links TRBV11-3 with TRBJ2-2; perhaps TRBD2 as D (6 bases). CDR3 length equals 15 residues. V lost 0 bases and J lost 3, with 8 bases in between. Germline loops: CDR1 SGHNT, CDR2 YENEEA.

The rearrangement joins TRBV6-5 to TRBJ2-1; D is perhaps TRBD2 (6 bases). Trimming removed 6 bases from V and 4 bases from J, with 13 bases in between. Germline V gives CDR1 MNHEY, CDR2 SVGAGI. This CDR3 spans 14 amino acids. The CDR3 spells CASSAGAGYNEQFF. Written as DNA, the CDR3 is TGTGCCAGCAGCGCCGGGGCGGGGTACAATGAGCAGTTCTTC.

The chain uses TRBV10-1 and TRBJ2-3, with D possibly being TRBD1 (5 bases). The CDR3 totals 14 residues. V was shortened by 8 bases and J by 0 bases, with 12 bases between the two germline ends. Germline loops: CDR1 WNHNN, CDR2 SYGVQD (reference sequence). The CDR3 nucleotides are TGCGCCAGCCCCAGGGAAAATAGCACAGATACGCAGTATTTT. It encodes CASPRENSTDTQYF.

V and J are TRBV19 and TRBJ1-4; maybe TRBD1 (5 bases). V was trimmed by 4 bases and J by 0 bases, leaving 15 bases between them. This CDR3 spans 17 amino acids. The V gene's germline CDR1 is LNHDA and CDR2 SQIVND (reference sequence). The CDR3 reads CASSTHQGLTTNEKLFF. The DNA of the CDR3 is TGTGCCAGTAGTACACACCAGGGTCTCACAACTAATGAAAAACTGTTTTTT.

The genes are TRBV14 and TRBJ1-6; maybe TRBD1 (5 bases). Germline V lookup: CDR1 SGHDN, CDR2 FVKESK. V was pared by 4 bases and J by 8 bases, with 15 bases between. CDR3 length: 15 amino acids. The CDR3 reads CASSPLGGGDSPLHF. The CDR3 nucleotides are TGTGCCAGCAGCCCCTTGGGGGGAGGGGATTCACCCCTCCACTTT.

V usage is TRBV21-1 and J usage is TRBJ2-7; TRBD1 is taken as the D call from the table, unchecked against the DNA. TRBV21-1 is a recognized pseudogene. CDR3 length: 14 amino acids. The CDR3 DNA sequence: TGTGCCAGCAGCAATGTGGACAGTTTATACGAGCAGTACGTC. As protein: CASSNVDSLYEQYV.

The rearrangement links TRBV9 to TRBJ1-5, with unresolved D. V lost 4 bases, J lost 4 bases, and 15 bases lay in between. Germline assignment: CDR1 SGDLS and CDR2 YYNGEE. This CDR3 has 15 residues. CDR3 region: CASSPGLGGNQPQHF. The CDR3 region has the DNA TGTGCCAGCAGCCCTGGTTTAGGAGGAAATCAGCCCCAGCATTTT.